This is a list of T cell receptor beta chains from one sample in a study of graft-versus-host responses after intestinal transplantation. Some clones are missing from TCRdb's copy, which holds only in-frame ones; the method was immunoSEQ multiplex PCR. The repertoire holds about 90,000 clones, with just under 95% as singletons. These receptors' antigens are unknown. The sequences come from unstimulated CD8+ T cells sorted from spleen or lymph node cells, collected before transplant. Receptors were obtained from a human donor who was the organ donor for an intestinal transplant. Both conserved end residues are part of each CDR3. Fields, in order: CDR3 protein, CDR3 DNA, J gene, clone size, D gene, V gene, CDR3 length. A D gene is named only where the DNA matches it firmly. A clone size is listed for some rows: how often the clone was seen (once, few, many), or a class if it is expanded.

CDR3 protein: CASSMGQGAGYGYTF
CDR3 DNA: TGTGCCAGCAGCATGGGACAGGGGGCCGGCTATGGCTACACCTTC
J gene: TRBJ1-2
clone size: .
D gene: TRBD1
V gene: TRBV5-6
CDR3 length: 15

CDR3 protein: CAWSEGVSSYEQYF
CDR3 DNA: TGTGCCTGGAGTGAGGGGGTCTCCTCCTACGAGCAGTACTTC
J gene: TRBJ2-7
clone size: .
D gene: .
V gene: TRBV30
CDR3 length: 14

CDR3 protein: CASSGLAVGTDTQYF
CDR3 DNA: TGTGCCAGTAGTGGCCTAGCGGTCGGCACAGATACGCAGTATTTT
J gene: TRBJ2-3
clone size: once
D gene: TRBD2
V gene: TRBV19
CDR3 length: 15

CDR3 protein: CASRLRGAKNIQYF
CDR3 DNA: TGCGCCAGCAGACTCAGGGGGGCCAAAAACATTCAGTACTTC
J gene: TRBJ2-4
clone size: .
D gene: TRBD1
V gene: TRBV4-1
CDR3 length: 14

CDR3 protein: CASSLGPGRRSTDTQYF
CDR3 DNA: TGTGCCAGCAGCTTAGGCCCCGGACGGAGGTCCACAGATACGCAGTATTTT
J gene: TRBJ2-3
clone size: .
D gene: .
V gene: TRBV7-8
CDR3 length: 17

CDR3 protein: CASSTHSGSSYNEQFF
CDR3 DNA: TGCGCCAGCAGCACTCATAGCGGGAGCTCCTACAATGAGCAGTTCTTC
J gene: TRBJ2-1
clone size: .
D gene: TRBD2
V gene: TRBV5-1
CDR3 length: 16

CDR3 protein: CASSYVAGAHNEQFF
CDR3 DNA: TGTGCCAGCAGTTACGTAGCGGGCGCCCACAATGAGCAGTTCTTC
J gene: TRBJ2-1
clone size: .
D gene: TRBD2
V gene: TRBV6-5
CDR3 length: 15

CDR3 protein: CASSLGTSRGETQYF
CDR3 DNA: TGTGCCAGCAGTTTGGGGACTAGCAGGGGAGAGACCCAGTACTTC
J gene: TRBJ2-5
clone size: .
D gene: TRBD2
V gene: TRBV13
CDR3 length: 15

CDR3 protein: CASSCHRGAYGYTF
CDR3 DNA: TGTGCCAGCAGCTGCCACAGGGGCGCCTATGGCTACACCTTC
J gene: TRBJ1-2
clone size: .
D gene: TRBD1
V gene: TRBV7-2
CDR3 length: 14

CDR3 protein: CASSGAGEGYTF
CDR3 DNA: TGTGCCAGCAGCGGAGCCGGGGAGGGCTACACCTTC
J gene: TRBJ1-2
clone size: .
D gene: .
V gene: TRBV9
CDR3 length: 12

CDR3 protein: CATSRHEGGSYEQYF
CDR3 DNA: TGTGCCACCAGCCGGCATGAGGGTGGGAGCTACGAGCAGTACTTC
J gene: TRBJ2-7
clone size: .
D gene: .
V gene: TRBV15
CDR3 length: 15

CDR3 protein: CASSPEAYEQYF
CDR3 DNA: TGTGCCAGCAGCCCGGAGGCCTACGAGCAGTACTTC
J gene: TRBJ2-7
clone size: .
D gene: .
V gene: TRBV5-5
CDR3 length: 12